This TCR beta chain was sequenced for a study of blood T cell repertoires in COVID-19. Looking at the study overall: The United States, Italy and Spain supplied acute and convalescent COVID-19 samples. From T cells, B-cell-depleted T cells, or PBMCs came the material, which was cDNA or gDNA.

Patients in Seattle were enrolled during active infection, then followed longitudinally. Original handling: Quantification of nucleated cells was approximated via reference gene primer amplification. This table comes from immunoSEQ multiplex PCR, and its TCRdb copy is limited to in-frame clones, with some not included. The DNA was the basis for D and trimming; V, J and clone size are from that table. The sample has roughly 300,000 clones; roughly nine tenths are singletons. The CDR3 is made up of 14 amino acids. The V end was cut by 0 bases, the J end by 5 bases, with 12 bases between. Germline V gene sequence: CDR1 SGHNT, CDR2 YYREEE (reference sequence).

The chain links TRBV5-4 to TRBJ2-7; D possibly corresponds to TRBD2 (5 bases). The clonotype comes from a woman aged 30 to 39 with COVID-19, enrolled during active disease. The material sequenced was peripheral blood. CDR3 DNA sequence: TGTGCCAGCAGCTTGGACGCGGGTCGTGACGAGCAGTACTTC. This codes for CASSLDAGRDEQYF.